Below, 14 T cell receptor beta chains from the same sample are listed, as sequenced in a study of CD8 T cells in ankylosing spondylitis. MiXCR, applied by TCRdb to the 5' RACE reads, yields one record per CDR3 protein. The sample includes 150,000 to 200,000 distinct CDR3 sequences, around a tenth of them seen just once. Sequencing was carried out using blood, either unsorted or a sorted T cell fraction (not recorded which). The source is a female donor with ankylosing spondylitis or in good health (not recorded which).

This clonotype came up a few times. This chain uses TRBV6-5 with TRBJ1-1; D is unresolved. V gave up 3 bases and J gave up 1 base, with 6 bases separating them. The germline V gene has CDR1 MNHEY and CDR2 SVGAGI. The CDR3 runs 13 residues. CDR3 sequence: CASSYAQNTEAFF. Written as DNA, the CDR3 is TGTGCCAGCAGTTATGCACAGAACACTGAAGCTTTCTTT.

The gene calls are TRBV7-2 and TRBJ2-1; 8 bases align to TRBD2. Germline CDR1 is SGHTA and CDR2 is FQGNSA. This CDR3 is 13 amino acids long. The V and J ends lost 5 bases and 9 bases, in that order; junction bases with no gene match: 6. CDR3 protein: CASSRITSGEQFF. In nucleotides, the CDR3 is TGTGCCAGCAGCCGTATTACTAGCGGTGAGCAGTTCTTC.

This clonotype came up many times. The V and J genes are TRBV7-9 and TRBJ2-4; 7 bases line up with TRBD2. From germline, CDR1 is SEHNR and CDR2 FQNEAQ (reference sequence). V shed 1 base and J 0 bases; nucleotides not matched to a gene: 3. The CDR3 covers 16 residues. The CDR3 is CASSLVQREAKNIQYF. The CDR3, as DNA: TGTGCCAGCAGCTTAGTCCAGCGGGAAGCCAAAAACATTCAGTACTTC.

The V gene is TRBV6-2 or TRBV6-3, the J gene TRBJ2-1; the match to TRBD2 covers 13 bases. The CDR3 contains 16 residues. The germline CDR1 and CDR2 sequences are MNHEY and SVGEGT. Trimming at V came to 6 bases and at J to 7 bases, leaving 9 bases not matched to a gene. CDR3 sequence: CASSETSGRARNEQFF. CDR3 sequence (DNA): TGTGCCAGCAGCGAAACTAGCGGGAGGGCCCGGAATGAGCAGTTCTTC.

This clonotype was counted only a few times. The chain combines TRBV5-5 with TRBJ2-5; D ambiguous. The V and J ends lost 4 bases and 2 bases respectively, with 6 bases between them. There are 12 residues in the CDR3. The germline V gene has CDR1 SGHKS and CDR2 YYEKEE (reference sequence). This CDR3 reads CASSPEQETQYF. The DNA of the CDR3 is TGTGCCAGCAGCCCGGAGCAAGAGACCCAGTACTTC. Full variable domain (missing parts from reference TRBV5-5 and TRBJ2-5): DAGVTQSPTHLIKTRGQQVTLRCSPISGHKSVSWYQQVLGQGPQFIFQYYEKEERGRGNFPDRFSARQFPNYSSELNVNALLLGDSALYLCASSPEQETQYFGPGTRLLVL.

This clonotype came up a few times. The J gene is TRBJ1-2, the V gene TRBV20-1; maybe TRBD1 (5 bases). The CDR3 contains 14 residues. CDR1 and CDR2 (germline): DFQATT, SNEGSKA (reference sequence). V lost 1 base to trimming and J lost 2 bases, with 11 bases between them. The CDR3 nucleotides read TGCAGTGCTAGAGGGGGGGAAGTCAACTATGGCTACACCTTC. As protein: CSARGGEVNYGYTF.

The gene calls are TRBV27 and TRBJ2-1; 7 nucleotides agree with TRBD2. The CDR3 runs 15 residues. Germline V gene sequence: CDR1 MNHEY, CDR2 SMNVEV (reference sequence). V trimming: 5 bases; J trimming: 0 bases; junction bases outside the gene matches: 4. The CDR3 DNA sequence: TGTGCCAGCAGTCACGGGACTATCTCCTACAATGAGCAGTTCTTC. This encodes CASSHGTISYNEQFF.

The sample holds a few counts of this clonotype. The chain uses TRBV30 and TRBJ1-2, with D tentatively TRBD1 (5 bases). Deletions cut 4 bases from V and 4 bases from J, with 16 bases between. CDR1 is GTSNPN, CDR2 SVGIG, per germline (reference sequence). CDR3 length equals 14 residues. CDR3 region: CAWTVQDTTYGYTF. The CDR3 bases are TGTGCCTGGACCGTCCAGGACACCACCTATGGCTACACCTTC.

This clonotype has only a few counts. The V call is TRBV30, the J call TRBJ2-1; no reliable D call. V was pared by 0 bases and J by 3 bases, with 12 bases between. CDR3 length equals 15 residues. CDR1 is GTSNPN, CDR2 SVGIG, per germline (reference sequence). The CDR3 DNA reads as TGTGCCTGGAGTGTACTGGGTTCGGGCTACAATGAGCAGTTCTTC. This codes for CAWSVLGSGYNEQFF.

This clonotype was seen a handful of times. V and J are TRBV24-1 and TRBJ2-6; D remains ambiguous. V was trimmed by 3 bases and J by 0 bases, leaving 8 bases between them. The CDR3 has 16 amino acids. Germline CDR1 reads KGHDR; CDR2 reads SFDVKD. The CDR3 here is CATSDRTSSGANVLTF. In nucleotides, the CDR3 is TGTGCCACCAGTGATCGCACAAGCTCTGGGGCCAACGTCCTGACTTTC.

This clonotype was seen many times. The rearrangement joins TRBV7-8 to TRBJ2-3; D is unresolved. V was trimmed by 4 bases and J by 5 bases, leaving 16 bases between them. Germline-derived CDR1 and CDR2 are SGHVS and FQNEAQ. The CDR3 runs to 15 residues. CDR3 DNA sequence: TGTGCCAGCAGCTCCCTCGGTCGGTCCGGAGATACGCAGTATTTT. As protein: CASSSLGRSGDTQYF.

This clonotype was counted at least ten times. V and J are TRBV6-5 and TRBJ1-2; 7 bases agree with TRBD1. The CDR3 length is 16 residues. Looked up from germline, CDR1 is MNHEY and CDR2 is SVGAGI. V dropped 4 bases and J dropped 1; count of bases not matched to a gene: 9. CDR3 residues: CASSFVTGTGNYGYTF. As DNA, the CDR3 is TGTGCCAGCAGTTTTGTGACAGGGACGGGTAACTATGGCTACACCTTC.

This clonotype was seen at least ten times. This chain links TRBV28 with TRBJ2-7, with 9 bases lining up with TRBD1. With 2 bases clipped from V and 5 bases from J, the junction kept 4 bases outside the gene matches. This CDR3 contains 14 residues. The germline CDR1 and CDR2 sequences are MDHEN and SYDVKM. The CDR3 spells CASSLVQGADEQYF. In DNA, the CDR3 is TGTGCCAGCAGTTTAGTACAGGGGGCGGACGAGCAGTACTTC.

The chain employs TRBV27 and TRBJ2-2; TRBD1 aligns across 8 bases. In germline, CDR1 is MNHEY, CDR2 SMNVEV (reference sequence). V was clipped by 2 bases and J by 5 bases; unmatched bases: 7. The CDR3 has 16 residues. CDR3 nucleotide sequence: TGTGCCAGCAGTTTAAGGCAGGGGGCGATAACCGGGGAGCTGTTTTTT. Amino acids: CASSLRQGAITGELFF.